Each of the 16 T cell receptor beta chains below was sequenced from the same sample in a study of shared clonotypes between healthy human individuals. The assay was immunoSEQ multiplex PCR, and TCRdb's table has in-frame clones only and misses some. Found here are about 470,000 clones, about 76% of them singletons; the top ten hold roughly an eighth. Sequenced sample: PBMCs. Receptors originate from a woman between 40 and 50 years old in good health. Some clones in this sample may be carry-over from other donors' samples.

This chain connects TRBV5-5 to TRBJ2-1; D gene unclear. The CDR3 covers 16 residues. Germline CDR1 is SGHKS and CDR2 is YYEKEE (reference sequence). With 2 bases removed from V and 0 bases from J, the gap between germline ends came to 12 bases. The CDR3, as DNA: TGTGCCAGCAGCTTCGGCGGTAGCACCTCCTACAATGAGCAGTTCTTC. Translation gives CASSFGGSTSYNEQFF.

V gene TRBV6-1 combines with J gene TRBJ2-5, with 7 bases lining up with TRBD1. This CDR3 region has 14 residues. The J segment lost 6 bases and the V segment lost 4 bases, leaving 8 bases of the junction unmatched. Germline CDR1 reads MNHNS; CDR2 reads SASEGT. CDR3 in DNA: TGTGCCAGCAGTGCCGTACAGGGGTCACAGACCCAGTACTTC. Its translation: CASSAVQGSQTQYF.

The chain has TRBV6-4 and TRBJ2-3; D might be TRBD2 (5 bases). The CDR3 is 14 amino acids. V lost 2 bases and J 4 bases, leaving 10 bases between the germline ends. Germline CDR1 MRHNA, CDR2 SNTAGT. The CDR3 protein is CASSDGSGADTQYF. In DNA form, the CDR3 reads TGTGCCAGCAGTGACGGGAGTGGGGCAGATACGCAGTATTTT.

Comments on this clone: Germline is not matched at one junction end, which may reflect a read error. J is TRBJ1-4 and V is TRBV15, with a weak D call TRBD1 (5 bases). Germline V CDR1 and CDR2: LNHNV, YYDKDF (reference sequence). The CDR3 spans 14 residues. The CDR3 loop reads CATSRGGESEKLLF. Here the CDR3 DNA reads TGTGCCACCAGCAGAGGAGGGGAGAGTGAAAAACTGCTTTTT.

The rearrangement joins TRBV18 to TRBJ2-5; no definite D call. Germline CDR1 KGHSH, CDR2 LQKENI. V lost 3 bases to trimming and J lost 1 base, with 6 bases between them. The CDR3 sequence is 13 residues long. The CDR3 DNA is TGTGCCAGCTCACCCAAGGCCCAAGAGACCCAGTACTTC. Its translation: CASSPKAQETQYF.

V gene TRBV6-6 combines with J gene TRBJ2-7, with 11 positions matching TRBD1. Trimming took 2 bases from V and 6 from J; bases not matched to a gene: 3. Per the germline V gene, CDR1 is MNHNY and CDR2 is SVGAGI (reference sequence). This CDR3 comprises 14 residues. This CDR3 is CASSYRGQGGEQYF. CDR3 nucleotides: TGTGCCAGCAGTTACAGGGGACAGGGGGGCGAGCAGTACTTC.

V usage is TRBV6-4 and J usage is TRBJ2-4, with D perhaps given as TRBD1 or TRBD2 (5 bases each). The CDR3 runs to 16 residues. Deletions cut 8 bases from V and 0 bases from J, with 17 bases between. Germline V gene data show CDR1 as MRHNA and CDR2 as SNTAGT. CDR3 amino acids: CASDLGVTLAKNIQYF. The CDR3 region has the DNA TGTGCCAGCGACCTGGGGGTGACTCTAGCCAAAAACATTCAGTACTTC.

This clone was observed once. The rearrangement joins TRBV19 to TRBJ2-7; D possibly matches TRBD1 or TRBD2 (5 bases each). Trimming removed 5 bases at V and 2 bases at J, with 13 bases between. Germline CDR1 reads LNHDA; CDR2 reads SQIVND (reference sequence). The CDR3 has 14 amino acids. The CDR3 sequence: CASSPGLGAYEQYF. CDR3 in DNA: TGTGCCAGTAGTCCAGGTCTGGGGGCCTACGAGCAGTACTTC.

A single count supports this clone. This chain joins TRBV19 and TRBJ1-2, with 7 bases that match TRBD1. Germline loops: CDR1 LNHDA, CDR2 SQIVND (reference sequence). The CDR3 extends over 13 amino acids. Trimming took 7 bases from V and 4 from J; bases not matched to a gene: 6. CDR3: CASTSWDSYGYTF. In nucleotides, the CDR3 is TGTGCCAGTACCTCGTGGGACAGCTATGGCTACACCTTC.

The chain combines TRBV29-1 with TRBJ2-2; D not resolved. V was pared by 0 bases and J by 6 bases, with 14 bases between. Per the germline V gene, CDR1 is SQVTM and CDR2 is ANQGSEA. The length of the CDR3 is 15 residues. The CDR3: CSVEDGPARAGELFF. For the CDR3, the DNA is TGCAGCGTTGAAGATGGCCCAGCTAGGGCCGGGGAGCTGTTTTTT.

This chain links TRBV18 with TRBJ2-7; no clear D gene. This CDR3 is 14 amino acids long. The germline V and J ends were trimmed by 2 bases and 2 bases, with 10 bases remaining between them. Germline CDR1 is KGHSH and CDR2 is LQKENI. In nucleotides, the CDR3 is TGTGCCAGCTCACCAGGGTTGGAAACCTACGAGCAGTACTTC. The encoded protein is CASSPGLETYEQYF.

The CDR3 DNA reads as TGTGCCAGCAGTCTAAATGGCCAAGGGGCCGCCTTCAACACTGAAGCTTTCTTT. Translation gives CASSLNGQGAAFNTEAFF. V usage is TRBV2 and J usage is TRBJ1-1; TRBD1 is a possible D gene (5 bases). Germline V gene sequence: CDR1 SNHLY, CDR2 FYNNEI. There are 18 residues in the CDR3. The V end lost 5 bases, the J end lost 2 bases, and 24 bases lay between the germline ends.

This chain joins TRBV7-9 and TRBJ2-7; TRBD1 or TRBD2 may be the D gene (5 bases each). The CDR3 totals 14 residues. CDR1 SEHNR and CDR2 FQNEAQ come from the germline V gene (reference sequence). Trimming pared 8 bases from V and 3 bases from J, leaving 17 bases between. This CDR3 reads CASGSGGAYYEQYF. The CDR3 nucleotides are TGTGCCAGCGGGAGTGGGGGAGCATACTACGAGCAGTACTTC.

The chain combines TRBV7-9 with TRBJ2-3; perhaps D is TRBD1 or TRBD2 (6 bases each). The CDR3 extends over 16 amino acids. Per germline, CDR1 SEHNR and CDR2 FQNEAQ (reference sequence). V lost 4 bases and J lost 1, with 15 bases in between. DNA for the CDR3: TGTGCCAGCAGCTCCTCGGGGGCTGTTGGCACAGATACGCAGTATTTT. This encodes CASSSSGAVGTDTQYF. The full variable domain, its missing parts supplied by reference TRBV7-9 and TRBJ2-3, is DTGVSQNPRHKITKRGQNVTFRCDPISEHNRLYWYRQTLGQGPEFLTYFQNEAQLEKSRLLSDRFSAERPKGSFSTLEIQRTEQGDSAMYLCASSSSGAVGTDTQYFGPGTRLTVL.

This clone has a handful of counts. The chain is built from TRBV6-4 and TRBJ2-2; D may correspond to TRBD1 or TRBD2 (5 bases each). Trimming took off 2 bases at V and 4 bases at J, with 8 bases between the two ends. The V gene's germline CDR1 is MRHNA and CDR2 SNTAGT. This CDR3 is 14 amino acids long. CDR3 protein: CASSDGGSTGELFF. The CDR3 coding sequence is TGTGCCAGCAGTGACGGGGGTAGCACCGGGGAGCTGTTTTTT.

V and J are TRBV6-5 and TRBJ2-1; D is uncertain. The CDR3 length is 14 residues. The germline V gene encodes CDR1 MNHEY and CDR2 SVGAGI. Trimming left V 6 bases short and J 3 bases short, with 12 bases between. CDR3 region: CASSLGVFYNEQFF. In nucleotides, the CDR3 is TGTGCCAGCAGCCTAGGAGTTTTCTACAATGAGCAGTTCTTC.